This TCR beta chain was documented in a study of T cell repertoires in cytomegalovirus infection. Background on the study: Public TCR beta signatures indicated both CMV infection and matching HLA type.

The CDR3 extends over 16 amino acids. The germline V and J ends were trimmed by 5 bases and 0 bases, with 16 bases remaining between them. Germline V lookup: CDR1 MDHEN, CDR2 SYDVKM. This clonotype was detected many times. The target antigen is unknown. Via MiXCR, TCRdb re-called the reads, giving one row per CDR3 protein. The repertoire holds 150,000 to 200,000 distinct CDR3 sequences, around 15% seen once, with roughly 27% in the top ten. Study-level points and caveats: Ex vivo, HLA-C-restricted CMV-specific TCR beta clonotypes prevailed over the rest of the response. Identification of carriers of CMV plus the relevant HLA was performed using cumulative public TCR beta family frequency.

The chain recombines TRBV28 with TRBJ1-2, with a possible D match to TRBD1 (6 bases). The sample was PBMCs. The TCR originated in a human donor in good health (CMV status not recorded). Some clones in this sample may be carry-over from other donors' samples. In nucleotides, the CDR3 is TGTGCCAGCAGTACACCCGGGGGGCGTCCTAACTATGGCTACACCTTC. This gives the protein CASSTPGGRPNYGYTF.